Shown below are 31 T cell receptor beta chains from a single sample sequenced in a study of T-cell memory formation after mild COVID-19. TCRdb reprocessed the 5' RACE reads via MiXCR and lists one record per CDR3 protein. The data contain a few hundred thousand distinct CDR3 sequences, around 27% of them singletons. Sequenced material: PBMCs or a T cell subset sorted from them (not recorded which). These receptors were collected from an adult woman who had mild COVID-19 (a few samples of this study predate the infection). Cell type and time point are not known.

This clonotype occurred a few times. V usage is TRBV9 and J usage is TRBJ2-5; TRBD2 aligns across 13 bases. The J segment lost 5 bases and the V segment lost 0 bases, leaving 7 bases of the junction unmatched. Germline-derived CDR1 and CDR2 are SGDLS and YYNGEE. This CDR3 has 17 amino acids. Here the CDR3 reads CASSVGRLAGGSETQYF. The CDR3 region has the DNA TGTGCCAGCAGCGTAGGGAGACTAGCGGGAGGATCGGAGACCCAGTACTTC.

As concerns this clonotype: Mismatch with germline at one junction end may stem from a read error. The CDR3 DNA reads TGTGACAGCAGTTTTGGCGGGACAGGGGGCAATCAGCCCCAGCATTTT. Amino acids: CDSSFGGTGGNQPQHF. J is TRBJ1-5 and V is TRBV12-3 or TRBV12-4, with 10 bases lining up with TRBD1. The CDR3 runs 16 residues.

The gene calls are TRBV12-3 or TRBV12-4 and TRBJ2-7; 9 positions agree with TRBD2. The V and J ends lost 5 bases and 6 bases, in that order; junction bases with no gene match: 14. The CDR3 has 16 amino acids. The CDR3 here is CASSPGGRGGLFEQYF. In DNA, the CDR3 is TGTGCCAGCAGTCCCGGCGGGCGGGGGGGCTTATTCGAGCAGTACTTC.

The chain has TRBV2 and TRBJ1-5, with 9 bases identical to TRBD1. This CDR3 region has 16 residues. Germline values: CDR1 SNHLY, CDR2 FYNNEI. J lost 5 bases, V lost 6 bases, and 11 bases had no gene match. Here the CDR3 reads CASSGQGHGVDQPQHF. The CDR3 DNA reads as TGTGCCAGCAGCGGACAGGGGCACGGTGTCGATCAGCCCCAGCATTTT.

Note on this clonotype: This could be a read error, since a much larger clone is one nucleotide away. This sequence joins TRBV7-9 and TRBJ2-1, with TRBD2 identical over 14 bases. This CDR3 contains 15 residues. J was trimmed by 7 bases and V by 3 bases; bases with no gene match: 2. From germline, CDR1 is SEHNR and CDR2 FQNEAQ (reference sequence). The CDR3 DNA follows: TGTGCCAGCAGCTTGGGGACTAGCGGGAGTAATGAGCAGTTCTTC. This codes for CASSLGTSGSNEQFF.

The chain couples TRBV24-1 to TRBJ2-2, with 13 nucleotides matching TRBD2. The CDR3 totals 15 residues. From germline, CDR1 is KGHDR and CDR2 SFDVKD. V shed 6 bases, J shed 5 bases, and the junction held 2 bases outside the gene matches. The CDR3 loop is CATSRTSGSTGELFF. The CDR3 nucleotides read TGTGCCACCAGTCGGACTAGCGGGAGTACCGGGGAGCTGTTTTTT.

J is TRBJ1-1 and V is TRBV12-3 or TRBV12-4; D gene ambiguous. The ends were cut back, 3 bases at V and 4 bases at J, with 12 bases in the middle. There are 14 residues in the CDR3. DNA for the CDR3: TGTGCCAGCAGTTTTGAGGGATCGATCACTGAAGCTTTCTTT. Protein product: CASSFEGSITEAFF.

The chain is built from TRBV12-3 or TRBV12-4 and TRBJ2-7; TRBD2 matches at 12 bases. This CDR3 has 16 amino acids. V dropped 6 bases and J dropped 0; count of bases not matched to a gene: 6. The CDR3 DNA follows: TGTGCCAGCAGCCCGGGACTAGCGGGCTACTCCTACGAGCAGTACTTC. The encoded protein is CASSPGLAGYSYEQYF.

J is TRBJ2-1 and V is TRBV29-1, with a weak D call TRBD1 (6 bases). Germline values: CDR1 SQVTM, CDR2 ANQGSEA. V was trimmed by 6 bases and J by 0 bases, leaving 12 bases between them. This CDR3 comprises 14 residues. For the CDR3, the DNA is TGCAGCGTCAGACAGGTACTCTCCTACAATGAGCAGTTCTTC. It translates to CSVRQVLSYNEQFF.

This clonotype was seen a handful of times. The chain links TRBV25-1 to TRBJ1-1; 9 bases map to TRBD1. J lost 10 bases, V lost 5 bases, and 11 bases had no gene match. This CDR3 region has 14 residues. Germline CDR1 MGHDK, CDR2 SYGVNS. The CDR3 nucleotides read TGTGCCAGCAGTCCACCTACCGGGACAGGGCGAGCTTTCTTT. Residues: CASSPPTGTGRAFF.

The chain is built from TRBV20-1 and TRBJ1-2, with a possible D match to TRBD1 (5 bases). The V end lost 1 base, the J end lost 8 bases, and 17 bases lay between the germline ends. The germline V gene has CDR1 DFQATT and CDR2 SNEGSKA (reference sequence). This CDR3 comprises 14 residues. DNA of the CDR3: TGCAGTGCTAGAGTGGAGGAGGCAGGGAGAGGCTACACCTTC. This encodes CSARVEEAGRGYTF.

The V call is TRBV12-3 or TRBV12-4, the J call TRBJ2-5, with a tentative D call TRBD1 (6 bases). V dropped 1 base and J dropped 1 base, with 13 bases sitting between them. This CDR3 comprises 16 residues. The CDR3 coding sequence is TGTGCCAGCAGTTTAGATAAACAGGGATTCCAAGAGACCCAGTACTTC. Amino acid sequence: CASSLDKQGFQETQYF.

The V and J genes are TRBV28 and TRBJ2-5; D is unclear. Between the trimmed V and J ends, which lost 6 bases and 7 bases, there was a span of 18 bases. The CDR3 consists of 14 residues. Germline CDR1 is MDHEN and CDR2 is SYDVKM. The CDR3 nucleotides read TGTGCCAGCAGCCTCTCCGATTCATACGGGACCCAGTACTTC. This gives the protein CASSLSDSYGTQYF.

CDR3 region: CASSFFPGQDTQYF. CDR3 DNA sequence: TGCGCCAGCAGCTTTTTCCCAGGGCAAGATACGCAGTATTTT. The chain combines TRBV5-1 with TRBJ2-3; a possible D gene is TRBD1 (5 bases). The CDR3 is 14 amino acids. The germline V gene has CDR1 SGHRS and CDR2 YFSETQ. V dropped 2 bases and J dropped 5 bases, with 12 bases sitting between them.

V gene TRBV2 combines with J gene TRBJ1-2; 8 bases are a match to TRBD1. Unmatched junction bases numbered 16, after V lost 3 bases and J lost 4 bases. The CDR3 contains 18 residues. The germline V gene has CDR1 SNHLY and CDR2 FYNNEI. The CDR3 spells CASSDNRFSDREGYGYTF. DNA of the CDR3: TGTGCCAGCAGTGATAATCGTTTCTCGGACAGGGAGGGCTATGGCTACACCTTC. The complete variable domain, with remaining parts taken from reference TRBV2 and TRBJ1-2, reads EPEVTQTPSHQVTQMGQEVILRCVPISNHLYFYWYRQILGQKVEFLVSFYNNEISEKSEIFDDQFSVERPDGSNFTLKIRSTKLEDSAMYFCASSDNRFSDREGYGYTFGSGTRLTVV.

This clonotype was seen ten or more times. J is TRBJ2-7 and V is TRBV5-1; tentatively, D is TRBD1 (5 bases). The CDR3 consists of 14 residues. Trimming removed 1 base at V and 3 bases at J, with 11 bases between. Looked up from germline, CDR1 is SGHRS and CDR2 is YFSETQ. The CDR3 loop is CASSLLGLDYEQYF. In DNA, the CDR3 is TGCGCCAGCAGCTTGTTGGGGCTAGACTACGAGCAGTACTTC. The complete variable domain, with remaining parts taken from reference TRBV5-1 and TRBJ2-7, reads KAGVTQTPRYLIKTRGQQVTLSCSPISGHRSVSWYQQTPGQGLQFLFEYFSETQRNKGNFPGRFSGRQFSNSRSEMNVSTLELGDSALYLCASSLLGLDYEQYFGPGTRLTVT.

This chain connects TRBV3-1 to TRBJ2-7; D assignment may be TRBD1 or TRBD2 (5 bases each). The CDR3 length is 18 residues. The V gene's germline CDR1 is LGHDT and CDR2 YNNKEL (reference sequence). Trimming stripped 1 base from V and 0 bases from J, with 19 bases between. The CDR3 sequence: CASSQATTGTGSSYEQYF. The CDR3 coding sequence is TGTGCCAGCAGCCAAGCCACAACCGGGACGGGGAGCTCCTACGAGCAGTACTTC.

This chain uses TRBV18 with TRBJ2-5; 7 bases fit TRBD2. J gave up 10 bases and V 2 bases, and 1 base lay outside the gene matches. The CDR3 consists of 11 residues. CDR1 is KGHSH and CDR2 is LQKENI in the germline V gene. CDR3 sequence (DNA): TGTGCCAGCTCACCAGGGGGGGACCAGTACTTC. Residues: CASSPGGDQYF.

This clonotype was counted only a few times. In nucleotides, the CDR3 is TGTGCCAGCAGCTTAGCTGTAGCCCGGACGCAGTATTTT. This codes for CASSLAVARTQYF. The chain carries TRBV7-2 and TRBJ2-3; no firm D call. Trimming removed 0 bases from V and 9 bases from J, with 10 bases in between. The CDR3 has 13 residues. Germline assignment: CDR1 SGHTA and CDR2 FQGNSA.

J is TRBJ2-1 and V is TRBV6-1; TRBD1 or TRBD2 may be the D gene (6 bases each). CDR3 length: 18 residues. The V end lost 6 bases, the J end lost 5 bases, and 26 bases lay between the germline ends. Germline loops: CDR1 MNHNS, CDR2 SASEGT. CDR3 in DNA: TGTGCCAGCAGCACCGCTAAGCGAGGGGGGCTACGGCACAATGAGCAGTTCTTC. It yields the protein CASSTAKRGGLRHNEQFF.

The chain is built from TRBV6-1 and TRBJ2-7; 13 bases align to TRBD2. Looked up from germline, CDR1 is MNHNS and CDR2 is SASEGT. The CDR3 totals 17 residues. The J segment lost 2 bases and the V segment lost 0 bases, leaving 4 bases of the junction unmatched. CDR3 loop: CASSEAGLAGLAYEQYF. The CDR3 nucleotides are TGTGCCAGCAGTGAAGCGGGACTAGCGGGACTCGCCTACGAGCAGTACTTC.

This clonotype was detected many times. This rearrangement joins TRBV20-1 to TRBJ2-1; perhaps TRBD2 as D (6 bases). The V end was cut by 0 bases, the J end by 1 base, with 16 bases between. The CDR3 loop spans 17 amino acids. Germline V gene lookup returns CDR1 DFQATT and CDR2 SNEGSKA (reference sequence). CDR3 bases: TGCAGTGCTAGAGACTTACCCCGGGACTCGTCCTACAATGAGCAGTTCTTC. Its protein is CSARDLPRDSSYNEQFF.

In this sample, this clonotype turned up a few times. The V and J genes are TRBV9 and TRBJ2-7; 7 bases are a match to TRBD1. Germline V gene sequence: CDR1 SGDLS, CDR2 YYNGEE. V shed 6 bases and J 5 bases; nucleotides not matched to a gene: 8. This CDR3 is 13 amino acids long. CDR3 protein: CASNPQGGNEQYF. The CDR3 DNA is TGTGCCAGCAATCCCCAAGGGGGCAACGAGCAGTACTTC.

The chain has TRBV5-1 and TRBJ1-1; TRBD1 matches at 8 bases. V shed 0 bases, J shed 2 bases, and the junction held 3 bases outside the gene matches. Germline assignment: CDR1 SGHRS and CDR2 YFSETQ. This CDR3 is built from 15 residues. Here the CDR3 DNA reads TGCGCCAGCAGCTTGGAGGGACAGGACAACACTGAAGCTTTCTTT. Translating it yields CASSLEGQDNTEAFF. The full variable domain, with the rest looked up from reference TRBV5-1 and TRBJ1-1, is KAGVTQTPRYLIKTRGQQVTLSCSPISGHRSVSWYQQTPGQGLQFLFEYFSETQRNKGNFPGRFSGRQFSNSRSEMNVSTLELGDSALYLCASSLEGQDNTEAFFGQGTRLTVV.

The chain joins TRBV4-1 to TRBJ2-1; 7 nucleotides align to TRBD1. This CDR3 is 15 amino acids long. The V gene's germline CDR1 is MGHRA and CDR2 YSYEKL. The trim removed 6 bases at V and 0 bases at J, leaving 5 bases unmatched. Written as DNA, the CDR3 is TGCGCCAGCAGGCTCCAGGGGGACTCCTACAATGAGCAGTTCTTC. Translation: CASRLQGDSYNEQFF.

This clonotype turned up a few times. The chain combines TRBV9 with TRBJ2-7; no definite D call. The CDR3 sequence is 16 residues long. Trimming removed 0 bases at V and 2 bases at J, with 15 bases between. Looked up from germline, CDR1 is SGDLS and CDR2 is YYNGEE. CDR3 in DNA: TGTGCCAGCAGCGTAGACCACGGGTCAGGAACCTACGAGCAGTACTTC. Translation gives CASSVDHGSGTYEQYF.

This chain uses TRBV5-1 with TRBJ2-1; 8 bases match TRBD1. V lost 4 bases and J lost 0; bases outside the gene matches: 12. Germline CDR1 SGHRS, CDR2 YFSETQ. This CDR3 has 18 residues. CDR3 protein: CASSLYPTGENSYNEQFF. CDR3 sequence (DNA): TGCGCCAGCAGCCTATACCCGACAGGGGAAAACTCCTACAATGAGCAGTTCTTC.

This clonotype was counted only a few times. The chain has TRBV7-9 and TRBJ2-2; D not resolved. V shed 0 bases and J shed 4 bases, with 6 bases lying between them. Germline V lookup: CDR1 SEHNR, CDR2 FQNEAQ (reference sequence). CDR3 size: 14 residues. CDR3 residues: CASSLAVSTGELFF. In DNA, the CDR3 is TGTGCCAGCAGCTTAGCCGTGAGCACCGGGGAGCTGTTTTTT.

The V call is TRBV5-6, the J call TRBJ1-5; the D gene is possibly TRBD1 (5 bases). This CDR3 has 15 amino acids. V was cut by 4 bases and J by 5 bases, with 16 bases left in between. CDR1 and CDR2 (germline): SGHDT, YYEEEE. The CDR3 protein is CASSTIAREDQPQHF. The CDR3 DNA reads TGTGCCAGCAGCACAATAGCCAGGGAGGATCAGCCCCAGCATTTT.

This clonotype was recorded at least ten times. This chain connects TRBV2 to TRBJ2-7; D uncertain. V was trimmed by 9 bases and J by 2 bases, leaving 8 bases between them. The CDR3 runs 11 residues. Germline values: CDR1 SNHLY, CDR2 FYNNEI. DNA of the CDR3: TGTGCCAGTCTTCGGACCTACGAGCAGTACTTC. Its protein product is CASLRTYEQYF.

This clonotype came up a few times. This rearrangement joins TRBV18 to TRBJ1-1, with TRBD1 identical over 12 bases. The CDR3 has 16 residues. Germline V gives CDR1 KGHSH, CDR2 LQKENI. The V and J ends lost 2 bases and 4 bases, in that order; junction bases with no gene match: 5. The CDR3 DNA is TGTGCCAGCTCACCAGAGGGACAGGGGGCATTCACTGAAGCTTTCTTT. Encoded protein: CASSPEGQGAFTEAFF.